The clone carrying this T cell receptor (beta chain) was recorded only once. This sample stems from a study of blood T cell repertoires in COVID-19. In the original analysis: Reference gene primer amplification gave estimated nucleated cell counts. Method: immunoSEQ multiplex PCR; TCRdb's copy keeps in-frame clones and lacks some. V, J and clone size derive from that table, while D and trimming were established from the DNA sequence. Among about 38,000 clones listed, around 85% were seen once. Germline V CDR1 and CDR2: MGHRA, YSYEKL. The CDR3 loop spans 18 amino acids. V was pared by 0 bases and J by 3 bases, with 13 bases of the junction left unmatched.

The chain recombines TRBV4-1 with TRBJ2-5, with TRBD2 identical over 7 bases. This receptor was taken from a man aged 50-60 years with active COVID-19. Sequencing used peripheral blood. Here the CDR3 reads CASSQDKSGGPLEETQYF. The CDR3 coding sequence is TGCGCCAGCAGCCAAGATAAGTCGGGGGGACCTTTGGAAGAGACCCAGTACTTC.